The 17 T cell receptor beta chains reported below all come from one sample, sequenced in a study of shared clonotypes between healthy human individuals. Method: immunoSEQ multiplex PCR; TCRdb's copy keeps in-frame clones and lacks some. The repertoire holds 600,000 to 750,000 clones, with about 92% as singletons. The sample was memory CD8+ T cells from PBMCs. Subset noted: CD45RO+ cells pooled with CCR7-negative TemRA cells. The source of these receptors is a man aged 18 to 29 in good health. Some clones in this sample may be carry-over from other donors' samples.

The V call is TRBV7-9, the J call TRBJ2-7; no clear D gene. Looked up from germline, CDR1 is SEHNR and CDR2 is FQNEAQ (reference sequence). This CDR3 is built from 13 residues. Trimming took off 5 bases at V and 3 bases at J, with 11 bases between the two ends. The CDR3 reads CASSPRHLYEQYF. CDR3 nucleotide sequence: TGTGCCAGCAGCCCCCGGCACCTCTACGAGCAGTACTTC.

V gene TRBV2 combines with J gene TRBJ1-2; 7 positions agree with TRBD1. Trimming removed 4 bases from V and 8 bases from J; junction bases left unmatched: 13. The CDR3 spans 15 residues. Germline CDR1 reads SNHLY; CDR2 reads FYNNEI. The DNA for the CDR3 is TGTGCCAGCAGTGGAAGAGAGGGACAGCCGATGGGCTACACCTTC. As protein: CASSGREGQPMGYTF.

The chain joins TRBV27 to TRBJ1-2; 7 nucleotides agree with TRBD1. The CDR3 runs 14 residues. The germline gives CDR1 MNHEY, CDR2 SMNVEV (reference sequence). V was clipped by 2 bases and J by 7 bases; unmatched bases: 7. The CDR3 is CASSLGNRGSGYTF. The CDR3 DNA is TGTGCCAGCAGTTTAGGGAACAGGGGCTCTGGCTACACCTTC.

The chain couples TRBV11-1 to TRBJ2-5; 8 nucleotides line up with TRBD1. The germline V gene has CDR1 SGHAT and CDR2 FQDESV (reference sequence). V was clipped by 4 bases and J by 4 bases; unmatched bases: 5. There are 14 residues in the CDR3. The CDR3 here is CASSSGQGRETQYF. The CDR3 nucleotides are TGTGCCAGCAGCTCCGGACAGGGTAGAGAGACCCAGTACTTC.

The J gene is TRBJ2-7, the V gene TRBV29-1; tentatively, D is TRBD2 (6 bases). CDR1 is SQVTM, CDR2 ANQGSEA, per germline. V was clipped by 6 bases and J by 5 bases, with 20 bases between them. The CDR3 covers 14 residues. CDR3 loop: CSVAGTQGINEQYF. DNA of the CDR3: TGCAGCGTGGCCGGGACTCAGGGTATAAACGAGCAGTACTTC.

The chain has TRBV21-1 and TRBJ2-7; the D call of TRBD1 is as the table states it, not checked on the DNA. TRBV21-1 represents a pseudogene. There are 16 residues in the CDR3. This CDR3 reads CASSESTGCIGYEQYF. In nucleotides, the CDR3 is TGTGCCAGCAGCGAATCGACAGGGTGTATAGGTTACGAGCAGTACTTC.

V is TRBV6-1 and J is TRBJ2-7; D gene unclear. Germline V gene lookup returns CDR1 MNHNS and CDR2 SASEGT. Trimming cost V 2 bases and J 4 bases, with 15 bases left between them. The CDR3 spans 15 residues. Here the CDR3 DNA reads TGTGCCAGCAGTGAACTGTCAGGCCGTCGGTACGAGCAGTACTTC. Translated: CASSELSGRRYEQYF.

This clone came up a few times. The chain uses TRBV30 and TRBJ2-7, with 12 positions matching TRBD2. The CDR3 consists of 14 residues. The V and J ends lost 1 base and 6 bases, in that order; junction bases with no gene match: 4. Per the germline V gene, CDR1 is GTSNPN and CDR2 is SVGIG (reference sequence). CDR3 bases: TGTGCCTGGAGTGCCGGACTAGCGGGACCCGAGCAGTACTTC. It translates to CAWSAGLAGPEQYF. The full variable domain, its missing parts supplied by reference TRBV30 and TRBJ2-7, is SQTIHQWPATLVQPVGSPLSLECTVEGTSNPNLYWYRQAAGRGLQLLFYSVGIGQISSEVPQNLSASRPQDRQFILSSKKLLLSDSGFYLCAWSAGLAGPEQYFGPGTRLTVT.

V gene TRBV10-2 combines with J gene TRBJ2-2; D is undetermined. Germline V gene data show CDR1 as WSHSY and CDR2 as SAAADI. Trimming removed 0 bases from V and 1 base from J, with 6 bases in between. The CDR3 is made up of 15 amino acids. CDR3 sequence (DNA): TGCGCCAGCAGTGAGTCGACCTGGAACACCGGGGAGCTGTTTTTT. Residues: CASSESTWNTGELFF.

The chain is built from TRBV7-9 and TRBJ2-4, with TRBD1 matching over 9 bases. Germline CDR1 reads SEHNR; CDR2 reads FQNEAQ (reference sequence). V lost 5 bases, J lost 6 bases, and 8 bases stayed unmatched. This CDR3 region has 15 residues. The CDR3 region has the DNA TGTGCCAGCAGCCTTCGGACAGGGGTTATAAACATTCAGTACTTC. Its protein product is CASSLRTGVINIQYF. Complete variable domain (other parts from reference TRBV7-9 and TRBJ2-4): DTGVSQNPRHKITKRGQNVTFRCDPISEHNRLYWYRQTLGQGPEFLTYFQNEAQLEKSRLLSDRFSAERPKGSFSTLEIQRTEQGDSAMYLCASSLRTGVINIQYFGAGTRLSVL.

The V and J genes are TRBV9 and TRBJ1-4; D perhaps matches TRBD1 (5 bases). Per the germline V gene, CDR1 is SGDLS and CDR2 is YYNGEE. Trimming stripped 0 bases from V and 6 bases from J, with 12 bases between. CDR3 length equals 15 residues. CDR3 nucleotides: TGTGCCAGCAGCGTAGTATCAGGGACGGATGAAAAACTGTTTTTT. Its protein product is CASSVVSGTDEKLFF.

This rearrangement joins TRBV7-3 to TRBJ2-2; TRBD2 matches 16 bases. Germline CDR1 and CDR2: SGHTA and FQGTGA. The V gene end was trimmed by 3 bases and the J gene end by 3 bases; junction bases not matched to a gene: 1. This CDR3 spans 17 amino acids. The CDR3 DNA is TGTGCCAGCAGCTTGGGACTAGCGGGAGGGTACACCGGGGAGCTGTTTTTT. It translates to CASSLGLAGGYTGELFF.

This clone was counted a few times. The J gene is TRBJ1-3, the V gene TRBV19; no clear D. The germline V gene has CDR1 LNHDA and CDR2 SQIVND (reference sequence). The CDR3 is 16 residues long. V lost 8 bases, J lost 2 bases, and 19 bases lay in between. The CDR3 sequence is CASQEGSRDTGNTIYF. For the CDR3, the DNA is TGTGCCAGTCAGGAGGGCAGTAGAGATACTGGAAACACCATATATTTT.

The chain employs TRBV7-3 and TRBJ1-2; TRBD1 might be the D (5 bases). The germline V gene encodes CDR1 SGHTA and CDR2 FQGTGA. V was shortened by 5 bases and J by 8 bases, with 21 bases between the two germline ends. The CDR3 loop spans 15 amino acids. This CDR3 reads CASSLYPGWAGGYTF. The CDR3 DNA follows: TGTGCCAGCAGCCTGTACCCGGGCTGGGCAGGGGGCTACACCTTC. Combining the CDR3 with reference TRBV7-3 and TRBJ1-2 gives the whole variable domain GAGVSQTPSNKVTEKGKYVELRCDPISGHTALYWYRQSLGQGPEFLIYFQGTGAADDSGLPNDRFFAVRPEGSVSTLKIQRTERGDSAVYLCASSLYPGWAGGYTFGSGTRLTVV.

The chain carries TRBV7-3 and TRBJ2-2; TRBD2 matches 9 bases. The ends lost 2 bases at V and 2 bases at J; junction bases unmatched: 9. Germline V gene data show CDR1 as SGHTA and CDR2 as FQGTGA. The CDR3 runs to 18 residues. The chain's CDR3 is CASSLGRYSGSNTGELFF. The CDR3 region has the DNA TGTGCCAGCAGCTTAGGCCGTTATAGCGGGAGCAACACCGGGGAGCTGTTTTTT.

The chain has TRBV11-1 and TRBJ1-1; TRBD1 might be the D (6 bases). From germline, CDR1 is SGHAT and CDR2 FQDESV (reference sequence). The CDR3 has 16 residues. The V end lost 4 bases, the J end lost 3 bases, and 18 bases lay between the germline ends. The CDR3 loop reads CASSSTTTGFYTEAFF. The CDR3 bases are TGTGCCAGCAGCTCCACTACAACAGGGTTTTACACTGAAGCTTTCTTT.

The chain has TRBV9 and TRBJ2-6, with 7 positions matching TRBD1. CDR1 and CDR2 from the germline V gene are SGDLS and YYNGEE. V dropped 4 bases and J dropped 0; count of bases not matched to a gene: 16. The CDR3 covers 20 residues. CDR3 amino acids: CASSFSVLADRDSGANVLTF. The CDR3 DNA is TGTGCCAGCAGCTTCAGCGTATTAGCCGACAGGGACTCTGGGGCCAACGTCCTGACTTTC.